A selection of T cell receptor beta chains follows, all from one sample in a study of long-term antiretroviral therapy in people with HIV. The table came from immunoSEQ multiplex PCR; TCRdb's copy has only in-frame clones and leaves some out. The data contain roughly 42,000 clones, roughly nine tenths of them singletons. Material: unsorted PBMCs, obtained 1.2 years after starting antiretroviral therapy. The origin of the receptors is a woman in her 50s with HIV. Each CDR3 is given with its conserved first and last residue. D genes are given only for firm matches. Some rows have no size entry. The others give once, few or many, or a class for an expanded clone.

d_call clone_size j_call v_call cdr3_aa cdr3_nt
TRBD1 - TRBJ1-3 TRBV5-3 CARSLGTGPFSGNTIYF TGTGCCAGAAGCCTCGGGACAGGACCTTTCTCTGGAAACACCATATATTTT
TRBD2 - TRBJ2-1 TRBV5-6 CASSIGLADYNEQFF TGTGCCAGCAGCATAGGACTAGCGGATTACAATGAGCAGTTCTTC
- once TRBJ2-2 TRBV9 CASSVGAVNTGELFF TGTGCCAGCAGCGTAGGGGCGGTGAACACCGGGGAGCTGTTTTTT
TRBD1 - TRBJ1-1 TRBV5-1 CASSLQGANTEAFF TGCGCCAGCAGCTTGCAGGGGGCTAACACTGAAGCTTTCTTT
- - TRBJ2-7 TRBV18 CASSPERDSEQYF TGTGCCAGCTCACCTGAGAGGGATTCAGAGCAGTACTTC
TRBD1 - TRBJ2-7 TRBV18 CASSPWDREYEQYF TGTGCCAGCTCACCATGGGACAGGGAATACGAGCAGTACTTC
- - TRBJ1-5 TRBV18 CASSDRDQPQHF TGTGCCAGCTCAGACAGAGATCAGCCCCAGCATTTT
TRBD1 once TRBJ1-6 TRBV5-1 CASSLWTGGNSPLHF TGCGCCAGCAGCTTGTGGACAGGGGGCAATTCACCCCTCCACTTT
- - TRBJ1-1 TRBV19 CASSMLRADEAFF TGTGCCAGTAGTATGCTACGAGCCGATGAAGCTTTCTTT
TRBD1 - TRBJ2-7 TRBV4-2 CASSQDGTGVSSYEQYF TGTGCCAGCAGCCAAGATGGTACAGGGGTAAGTTCCTACGAGCAGTACTTC
TRBD1 - TRBJ1-2 TRBV6-5 CASSYDTGGAYGYTF TGTGCCAGCAGTTACGATACAGGGGGCGCCTATGGCTACACCTTC
TRBD1 medium-sized TRBJ2-1 TRBV11-2 CASSPDRYNEQFF TGTGCCAGCAGCCCGGACAGGTACAATGAGCAGTTCTTC
TRBD2 - TRBJ2-3 TRBV7-8 CASSSQLAGSTDTQYF TGTGCCAGCAGCTCCCAACTAGCGGGAAGCACAGATACGCAGTATTTT
- - TRBJ1-2 TRBV25-1 CASSAAGPRVGWIAF TGTGCCAGCAGTGCCGCCGGGCCGAGGGTGGGGTGGATCGCCTTC
- few TRBJ1-6 TRBV7-2 CASSLGGRGGNSPLHF TGTGCCAGCAGCTTAGGTGGTAGGGGAGGGAATTCACCCCTCCACTTT
- - TRBJ1-5 TRBV6-1 CASWGLNQPQHF TGTGCCAGCTGGGGGCTCAATCAGCCCCAGCATTTT
- - TRBJ1-6 TRBV2 CASRATDHSPLHF TGTGCCAGCAGGGCTACGGATCATTCACCCCTCCACTTT
TRBD1 - TRBJ2-7 TRBV6-5 CASRTGTGPYEQYF TGTGCCAGCAGAACCGGGACAGGGCCCTACGAGCAGTACTTC
- - TRBJ2-4 TRBV19 CASGPTGPGANIQYF TGTGCCAGCGGGCCGACAGGTCCGGGCGCAAACATTCAGTACTTC
TRBD1 few TRBJ1-5 TRBV4-3 CASSRDRAQNQPQHF TGCGCCAGCTCCCGGGACAGAGCCCAAAATCAGCCCCAGCATTTT
- - TRBJ1-1 TRBV30 CAWKGGASNTEAFF TGTGCCTGGAAGGGGGGGGCTTCAAACACTGAAGCTTTCTTT
TRBD2 - TRBJ2-3 TRBV7-3 CASSLGASGGSTDTQYF TGTGCCAGCAGCTTAGGGGCTAGCGGGGGGAGCACAGATACGCAGTATTTT
- - TRBJ2-7 TRBV7-9 CASSNTETGAYEQYF TGTGCCAGCAGCAATACCGAAACAGGTGCCTACGAGCAGTACTTC
- - TRBJ1-2 TRBV6-5 CASRQGIYGYTF TGTGCCAGCCGTCAGGGTATCTATGGCTACACCTTC
- - TRBJ2-3 TRBV5-1 CASRDGGAGTDTQYF TGCGCCAGCAGGGATGGGGGGGCAGGCACAGATACGCAGTATTTT
- - TRBJ2-7 TRBV27 CASSPKWGSYEQYF TGTGCCAGCAGCCCGAAGTGGGGCTCCTACGAGCAGTACTTC
- - TRBJ2-7 TRBV7-3 CASSFGRGSYEQYF TGTGCCAGCAGCTTTGGTCGGGGGTCCTACGAGCAGTACTTC
- - TRBJ2-5 TRBV30 CAWSGGLQETQYF TGTGCCTGGAGTGGAGGCCTTCAAGAGACCCAGTACTTC
- - TRBJ2-7 TRBV5-5 CASNQGTPYEQYF TGTGCCAGCAACCAGGGTACCCCCTACGAGCAGTACTTC
TRBD1 - TRBJ1-2 TRBV9 CASSPSTGVSYGYTF TGTGCCAGCAGCCCTTCGACAGGGGTCTCCTATGGCTACACCTTC
- - TRBJ1-1 TRBV5-4 CASSLTRMNTEAFF TGTGCCAGCAGCTTGACACGGATGAACACTGAAGCTTTCTTT
- medium-sized TRBJ2-7 TRBV7-2 CASSFGALSYEQYF TGTGCCAGCAGCTTCGGGGCCCTCTCCTACGAGCAGTACTTC
- - TRBJ1-5 TRBV7-3 CASSPPPVINQPQHF TGTGCCAGCAGCCCACCCCCAGTGATCAATCAGCCCCAGCATTTT
- - TRBJ1-1 TRBV18 CASSPGLGSETEAFF TGTGCCAGCTCGCCAGGTTTGGGATCGGAAACTGAAGCTTTCTTT
TRBD1 once TRBJ1-1 TRBV27 CASSYIDRGTEAFF TGTGCCAGCAGTTACATCGACAGGGGCACTGAAGCTTTCTTT
- few TRBJ2-7 TRBV7-6 CASSKGGVNGYEQYF TGTGCCAGCAGCAAAGGGGGGGTAAATGGCTACGAGCAGTACTTC
- - TRBJ2-5 TRBV5-1 CASSLAKGRETQYF TGCGCCAGCAGCTTGGCCAAGGGTCGGGAGACCCAGTACTTC
TRBD1 few TRBJ1-1 TRBV25-1 CASTGQNPTEAFF TGTGCCAGCACGGGACAGAACCCCACTGAAGCTTTCTTT
- - TRBJ1-2 TRBV9 CASSPGKGNYGYTF TGTGCCAGCAGCCCCGGGAAGGGTAACTATGGCTACACCTTC
- - TRBJ2-1 TRBV10-3 CAISSRDKNNEQFF TGTGCCATCAGCTCAAGGGACAAGAACAATGAGCAGTTCTTC
- - TRBJ2-1 TRBV4-3 CASSHSLANEQFF TGCGCCAGCAGCCATTCCCTAGCCAATGAGCAGTTCTTC